The sequence of this T cell receptor beta chain was determined in a study of cytomegalovirus exposure and HLA in healthy donors. Overall study results and limits: TCR beta chains numbering 164 were designated cytomegalovirus-associated.

On this clone itself: Its antigen is still unknown.

Germline V lookup: CDR1 SGHAT, CDR2 FQNNGV. The CDR3 extends over 14 amino acids. The ends lost 5 bases at V and 5 bases at J; junction bases unmatched: 7. Unrecorded immune exposures were likely, despite nominal health at sampling. Use of 60 Vbeta and 13 Jbeta primers characterized the PCR. TCRdb keeps only in-frame clones here, not all; method: immunoSEQ multiplex PCR. The sample records fewer than 250,000 clones, 76% being singletons. Sequenced input: PBMCs. The clonotype was recovered from a man between 18 and 35 years old in good health and CMV-seronegative. J is TRBJ1-1 and V is TRBV11-2; 8 bases line up with TRBD1. This CDR3 reads CASSGQGGRTEAFF. The CDR3 DNA reads TGTGCCAGCAGCGGACAGGGTGGTCGTACTGAAGCTTTCTTT.